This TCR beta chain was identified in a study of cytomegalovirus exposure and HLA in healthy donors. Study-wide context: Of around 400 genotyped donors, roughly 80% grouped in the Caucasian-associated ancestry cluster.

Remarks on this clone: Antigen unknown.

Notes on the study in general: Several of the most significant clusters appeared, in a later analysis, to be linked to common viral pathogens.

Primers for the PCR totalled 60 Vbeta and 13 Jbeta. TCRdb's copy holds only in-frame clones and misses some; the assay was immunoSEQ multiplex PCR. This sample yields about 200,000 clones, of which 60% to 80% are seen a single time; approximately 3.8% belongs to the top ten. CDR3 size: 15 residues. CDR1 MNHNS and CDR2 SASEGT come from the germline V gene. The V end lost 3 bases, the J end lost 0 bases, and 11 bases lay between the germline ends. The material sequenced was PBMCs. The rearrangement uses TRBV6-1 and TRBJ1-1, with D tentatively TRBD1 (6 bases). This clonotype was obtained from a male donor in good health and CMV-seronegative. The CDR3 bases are TGTGCCAGCAGTGAGGACAGTTCCTTGAACACTGAAGCTTTCTTT. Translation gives CASSEDSSLNTEAFF.